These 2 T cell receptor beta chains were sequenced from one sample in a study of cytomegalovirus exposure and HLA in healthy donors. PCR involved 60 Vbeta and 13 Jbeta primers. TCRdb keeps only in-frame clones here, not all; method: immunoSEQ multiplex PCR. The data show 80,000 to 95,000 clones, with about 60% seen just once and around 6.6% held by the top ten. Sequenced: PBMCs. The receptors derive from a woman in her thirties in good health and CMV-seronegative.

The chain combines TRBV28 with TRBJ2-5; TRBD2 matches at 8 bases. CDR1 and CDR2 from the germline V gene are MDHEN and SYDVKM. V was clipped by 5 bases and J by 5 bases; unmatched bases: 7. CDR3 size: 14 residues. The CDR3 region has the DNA TGTGCCAGCAGTGTTCCGTTAGCGGGGGAGACCCAGTACTTC. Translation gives CASSVPLAGETQYF.

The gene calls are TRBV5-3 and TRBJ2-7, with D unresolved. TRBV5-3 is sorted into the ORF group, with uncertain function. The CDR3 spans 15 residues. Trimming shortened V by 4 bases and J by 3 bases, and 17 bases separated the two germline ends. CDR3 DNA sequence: TGTGCCAGAAGCCCCCACAAGACAACTTTCTACGAGCAGTACTTC. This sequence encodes CARSPHKTTFYEQYF.